This T cell receptor (beta chain) was profiled in a study of neurological immune-mediated disorders. Study findings and constraints: Across subjects, expanded clones had no CDR3 amino acid sequences in common, pointing to private repertoires in all groups.

CD4+ or CD8+ T cells, around 960,000 per library, were used for sorted libraries. This clonotype occurred many times. As yet, its antigen is unknown. cDNA synthesis was performed by 5'RACE with 10-nucleotide random UMIs. MiXCR, run by TCRdb on the 5' RACE reads, gives a single entry per CDR3 protein. The sample includes approximately 50,000 distinct CDR3 sequences, around 5.8% of them seen just once. Sequenced input: CD4+ T cells from blood. The sequence was collected from a woman between 18 and 29 years old with multiple sclerosis.

This CDR3 reads CASKAWLGESRDTEAFF. Written as DNA, the CDR3 is TGCGCCAGCAAAGCTTGGTTGGGGGAGTCTAGGGACACTGAAGCTTTCTTT. The V and J genes are TRBV5-1 and TRBJ1-1, with a tentative D call TRBD1 (5 bases). CDR3 length: 17 residues. V lost 6 bases to trimming and J lost 3 bases, with 24 bases between them. Per the germline V gene, CDR1 is SGHRS and CDR2 is YFSETQ. Filled out from reference TRBV5-1 and TRBJ1-1, the complete variable domain reads KAGVTQTPRYLIKTRGQQVTLSCSPISGHRSVSWYQQTPGQGLQFLFEYFSETQRNKGNFPGRFSGRQFSNSRSEMNVSTLELGDSALYLCASKAWLGESRDTEAFFGQGTRLTVV.